The entry below gives a single T cell receptor beta chain sequence along with its context. Its antigen is still unknown. This sample is part of a study of T cell responses to AZD1222 COVID-19 vaccine. Findings and caveats of the study: Dominant CD4 TCR responses targeted spike regions 160-218 and 743-854. Baseline testing showed seropositivity in only a handful of AZD1222 recipients.

CDR1 MNHNS and CDR2 SASEGT come from the germline V gene. The CDR3 has 13 amino acids. V lost 3 bases, J lost 3 bases, and 9 bases lay in between. Sequencing was performed with immunoSEQ multiplex PCR; in TCRdb, only in-frame clones are kept and a portion is missing. The data contain approximately 190,000 clones, around 90% of them singletons. This clonotype was obtained from an adult who received the MenACWY meningococcal vaccine as a control. The chain carries TRBV6-1 and TRBJ2-7; D unresolved. Material: peripheral blood, obtained 28 days after the second dose of the MenACWY control vaccine. The CDR3 bases are TGTGCCAGCAGTGATCTTCTCTTCTACGAGCAGTACTTC. This gives the protein CASSDLLFYEQYF.